These T cell receptor beta chains were read from a single sample in a study of blood T cell repertoires in COVID-19. The assay was immunoSEQ multiplex PCR, and TCRdb's table has in-frame clones only and misses some. Of over 70,000 clones listed, more than 80% were seen once; the top ten hold 4% to 5.5%. The sample comprised peripheral blood. The receptors were gathered from a man older than 75 with acute or convalescent COVID-19. Both conserved end residues are trimmed from each CDR3.

v_gene	j_gene	CDR3aa
TRBV7-3	TRBJ1-3	ASSTTPQGAGNTIY
TRBV28	TRBJ2-3	ASSAPGLASTDTQY
TRBV6-1	TRBJ2-5	ASSEVAGGPQETQY
TRBV7-2	TRBJ1-2	ASSLATALTRGYT
TRBV7-2	TRBJ2-2	ASSLAPSRQGARVGELF
TRBV7-2	TRBJ2-1	ASTHDTTSKYEQF
TRBV6-6	TRBJ1-1	ASRRNRAGTEAF
TRBV5-4	TRBJ2-7	ASSITGTYEQY
TRBV5-1	TRBJ1-4	ASSSTGGNEKLF
TRBV24-1	TRBJ2-2	ATSEVDSVNTGELF
TRBV10-2	TRBJ2-2	ASTLRGTGELF
TRBV9	TRBJ1-2	ASSVGDSLYPDYGYT
TRBV28	TRBJ2-2	AITLGAGELF
TRBV4-1	TRBJ1-4	ASSLAGGEKLF
TRBV5-1	TRBJ2-2	ASSLGLGELF
TRBV15	TRBJ1-2	ATSHDRNYGYT
TRBV29-1	TRBJ2-3	SVEEVTRGTQY
TRBV11-3	TRBJ2-2	ASSPGVGTGELF
TRBV18	TRBJ2-3	ASSAGQGSTDTQY
TRBV7-9	TRBJ2-7	ASSFREYEQY
TRBV7-9	TRBJ2-1	AVGGENNEQF
TRBV5-1	TRBJ2-6	ASSWAGGLSGANVLT
TRBV7-2	TRBJ1-3	ASSTQTGKNTIY
TRBV27	TRBJ2-3	ASSSGVMGTDTQY
TRBV10-1	TRBJ2-1	ARAQGSYNEQF